This TCR beta chain appears in the sequencing data of a study of Ad26.COV2.S vaccination and SARS-CoV-2 variants. The table came from immunoSEQ multiplex PCR; TCRdb's copy has only in-frame clones and leaves some out. The repertoire holds roughly 450,000 clones, with approximately 90% as singletons. Described treatment: about 20 received Ad26.COV2.S at low or high dose, single or two shots; about 5 received placebo; per-sample allocation not given. Vaccine and placebo recipients were sampled on day 63 after the first injection. Germline loops: CDR1 LNHDA, CDR2 SQIVND (reference sequence). V lost 4 bases and J 4 bases, leaving 5 bases between the germline ends. This CDR3 has 12 residues. A word on this clone: Other nucleotide sequences from this sample produce the same CDR3.

The chain links TRBV19 to TRBJ2-1, with D unclear. The source of this sequence is a person aged 18-65 years who received the Ad26.COV2.S COVID-19 vaccine or a placebo. The source material was peripheral blood, sampled in a trial of Ad26.COV2.S vaccine versus placebo. Written as DNA, the CDR3 is TGTGCCAGTAGTACGGGTTACAATGAGCAGTTCTTC. Amino acid sequence: CASSTGYNEQFF.